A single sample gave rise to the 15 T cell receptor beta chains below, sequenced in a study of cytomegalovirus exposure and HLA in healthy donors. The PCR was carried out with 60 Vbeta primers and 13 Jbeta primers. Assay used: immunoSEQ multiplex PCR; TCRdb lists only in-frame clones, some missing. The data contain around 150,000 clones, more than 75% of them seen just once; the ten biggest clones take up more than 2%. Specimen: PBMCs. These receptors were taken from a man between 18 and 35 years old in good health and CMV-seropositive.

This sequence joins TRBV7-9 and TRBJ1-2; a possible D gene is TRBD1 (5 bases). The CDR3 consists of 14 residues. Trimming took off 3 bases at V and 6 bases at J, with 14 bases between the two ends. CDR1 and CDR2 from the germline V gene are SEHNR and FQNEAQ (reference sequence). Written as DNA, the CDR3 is TGTGCCAGCAGCTTTGGCGGGACCACCCATGGCTACACCTTC. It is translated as CASSFGGTTHGYTF.

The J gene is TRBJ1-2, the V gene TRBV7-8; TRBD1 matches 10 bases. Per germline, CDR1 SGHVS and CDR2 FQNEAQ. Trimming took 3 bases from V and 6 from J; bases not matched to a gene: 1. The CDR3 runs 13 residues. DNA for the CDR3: TGTGCCAGCAGCTTGACAGGGGGCGATGGCTACACCTTC. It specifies CASSLTGGDGYTF.

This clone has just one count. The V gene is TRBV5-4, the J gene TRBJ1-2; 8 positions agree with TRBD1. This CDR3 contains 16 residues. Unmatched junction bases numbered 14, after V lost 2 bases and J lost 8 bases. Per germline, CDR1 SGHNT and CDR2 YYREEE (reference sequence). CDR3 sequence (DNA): TGTGCCAGCAGCTTATCGTCCTCGACAGGGGTCGGCGGCTACACCTTC. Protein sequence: CASSLSSSTGVGGYTF.

The chain's CDR3 is CASSSQGFGGYNSPLHF. DNA for the CDR3: TGTGCCAGCTCGTCACAGGGGTTCGGCGGGTATAATTCACCCCTCCACTTT. The chain recombines TRBV18 with TRBJ1-6, with 7 bases lining up with TRBD1. With V trimmed by 6 bases and J by 4 bases, 12 bases remained unmatched. The CDR3 runs to 17 residues. Germline V gene lookup returns CDR1 KGHSH and CDR2 LQKENI.

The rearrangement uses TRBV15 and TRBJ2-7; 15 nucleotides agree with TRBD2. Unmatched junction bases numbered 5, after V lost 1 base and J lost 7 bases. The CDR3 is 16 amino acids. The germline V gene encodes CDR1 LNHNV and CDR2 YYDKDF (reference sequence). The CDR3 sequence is CATSRGTSGGAREQYF. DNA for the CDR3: TGTGCCACCAGCAGAGGGACTAGCGGGGGGGCCCGGGAGCAGTACTTC.

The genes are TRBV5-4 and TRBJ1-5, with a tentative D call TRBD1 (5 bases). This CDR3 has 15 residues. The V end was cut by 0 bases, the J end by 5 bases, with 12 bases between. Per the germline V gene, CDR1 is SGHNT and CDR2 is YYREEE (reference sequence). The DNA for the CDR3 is TGTGCCAGCAGCTTGGTGGGCAGGGAGGATCAGCCCCAGCATTTT. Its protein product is CASSLVGREDQPQHF. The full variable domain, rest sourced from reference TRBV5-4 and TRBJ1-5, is ETGVTQSPTHLIKTRGQQVTLRCSSQSGHNTVSWYQQALGQGPQFIFQYYREEENGRGNFPPRFSGLQFPNYSSELNVNALELDDSALYLCASSLVGREDQPQHFGDGTRLSIL.

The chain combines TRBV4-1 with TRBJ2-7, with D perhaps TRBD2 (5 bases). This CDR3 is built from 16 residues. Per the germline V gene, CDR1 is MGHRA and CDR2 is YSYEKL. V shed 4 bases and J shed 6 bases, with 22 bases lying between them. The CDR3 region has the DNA TGCGCCAGCAGCCTTACAGAGGGTCCTCTCCCCTTCGAGCAGTACTTC. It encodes CASSLTEGPLPFEQYF.

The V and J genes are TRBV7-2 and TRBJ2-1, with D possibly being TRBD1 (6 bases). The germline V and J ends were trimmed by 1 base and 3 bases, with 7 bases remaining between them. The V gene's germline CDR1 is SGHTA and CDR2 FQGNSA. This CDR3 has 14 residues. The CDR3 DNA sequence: TGTGCCAGCAGCTTAGAAGGGGGCTACAATGAGCAGTTCTTC. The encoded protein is CASSLEGGYNEQFF. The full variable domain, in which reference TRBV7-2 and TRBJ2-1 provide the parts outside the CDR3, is GAGVSQSPSNKVTEKGKDVELRCDPISGHTALYWYRQSLGQGLEFLIYFQGNSAPDKSGLPSDRFSAERTGGSVSTLTIQRTQQEDSAVYLCASSLEGGYNEQFFGPGTRLTVL.

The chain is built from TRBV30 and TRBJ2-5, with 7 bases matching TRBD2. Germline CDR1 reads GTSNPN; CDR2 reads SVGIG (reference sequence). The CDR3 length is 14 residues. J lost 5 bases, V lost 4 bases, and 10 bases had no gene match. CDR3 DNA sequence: TGTGCCTGGAATGGGGGGGGGAAAGGGGAGACCCAGTACTTC. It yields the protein CAWNGGGKGETQYF.

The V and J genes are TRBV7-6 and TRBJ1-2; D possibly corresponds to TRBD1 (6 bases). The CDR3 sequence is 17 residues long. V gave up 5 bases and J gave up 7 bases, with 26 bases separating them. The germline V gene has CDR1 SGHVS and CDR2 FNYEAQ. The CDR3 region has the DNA TGTGCCAGCAGCCTCCAGGACAGAGGAGCGGTGCCCTCTGGCTACACCTTC. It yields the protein CASSLQDRGAVPSGYTF.

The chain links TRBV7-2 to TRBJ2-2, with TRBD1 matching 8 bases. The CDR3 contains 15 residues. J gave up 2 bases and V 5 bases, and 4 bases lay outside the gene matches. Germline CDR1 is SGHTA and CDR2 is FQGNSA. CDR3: CASSGDRLNTGELFF. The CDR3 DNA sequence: TGTGCCAGCAGCGGGGACAGGTTAAACACCGGGGAGCTGTTTTTT.

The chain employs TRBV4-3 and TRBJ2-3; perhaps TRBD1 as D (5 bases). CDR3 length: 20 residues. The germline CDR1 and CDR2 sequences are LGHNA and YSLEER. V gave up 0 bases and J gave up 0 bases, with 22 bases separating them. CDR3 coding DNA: TGCGCCAGCAGCCAAGAACTCCGGACCTGGGGCCTTACTAGCACAGATACGCAGTATTTT. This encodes CASSQELRTWGLTSTDTQYF.

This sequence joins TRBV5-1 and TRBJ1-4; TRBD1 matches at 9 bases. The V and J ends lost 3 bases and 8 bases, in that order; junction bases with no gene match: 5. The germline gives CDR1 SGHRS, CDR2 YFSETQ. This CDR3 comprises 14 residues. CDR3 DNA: TGCGCCAGCAGCTCCGGACAGGGGTTCGAAAAACTGTTTTTT. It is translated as CASSSGQGFEKLFF. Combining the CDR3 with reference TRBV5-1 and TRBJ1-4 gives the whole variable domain KAGVTQTPRYLIKTRGQQVTLSCSPISGHRSVSWYQQTPGQGLQFLFEYFSETQRNKGNFPGRFSGRQFSNSRSEMNVSTLELGDSALYLCASSSGQGFEKLFFGSGTQLSVL.

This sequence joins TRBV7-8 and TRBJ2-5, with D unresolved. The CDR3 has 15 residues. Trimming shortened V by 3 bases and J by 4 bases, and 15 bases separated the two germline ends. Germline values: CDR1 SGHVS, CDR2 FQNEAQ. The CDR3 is CASSFSLNVGETQYF. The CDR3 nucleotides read TGTGCCAGCAGCTTTTCTCTTAACGTCGGAGAGACCCAGTACTTC.

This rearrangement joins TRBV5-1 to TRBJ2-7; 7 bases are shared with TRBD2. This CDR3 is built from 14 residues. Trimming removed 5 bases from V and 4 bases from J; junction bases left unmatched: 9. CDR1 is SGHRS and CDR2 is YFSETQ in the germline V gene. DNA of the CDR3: TGCGCCAGCAGACCCGGGACTACCAATTACGAGCAGTACTTC. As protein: CASRPGTTNYEQYF.